A single sample gave rise to the 11 T cell receptor beta chains below, sequenced in a study of T-cell reconstitution after alpha-beta-depleted transplantation in children. Researchers prepared the TCRbeta library using unique molecular identifiers, the study reports. One entry per CDR3 protein results from TCRdb running MiXCR on the PCR reads. Among approximately 520,000 distinct CDR3 sequences listed, about 30% were seen once. The specimen was PBMCs from the stem cell graft donor, collected from the stem cell graft. These receptors were obtained from a human donor who donated a stem cell graft to a child with aplastic anemia.

The chain joins TRBV18 to TRBJ2-7; no clear D gene. V lost 2 bases and J 12 bases, leaving 14 bases between the germline ends. The CDR3 totals 12 residues. Germline values: CDR1 KGHSH, CDR2 LQKENI. This CDR3 is CASSPSRETWYF. CDR3 sequence (DNA): TGTGCCAGCTCACCATCACGAGAGACTTGGTACTTC.

This clonotype was recorded only once. The CDR3: CASSRGLVVAGELFF. In DNA, the CDR3 is TGTGCCAGCAGTCGAGGACTAGTCGTGGCCGGGGAGCTGTTTTTT. V usage is TRBV7-8 and J usage is TRBJ2-2; 7 positions agree with TRBD2. From germline, CDR1 is SGHVS and CDR2 FQNEAQ. The CDR3 runs to 15 residues. V lost 6 bases to trimming and J lost 6 bases; unmatched junction nucleotides: 10.

This chain joins TRBV5-1 and TRBJ1-1, with D maybe TRBD1 (5 bases). V dropped 5 bases and J dropped 2 bases, with 10 bases sitting between them. Germline loops: CDR1 SGHRS, CDR2 YFSETQ. This CDR3 is 13 amino acids long. The CDR3 here is CASRTGVNTEAFF. The CDR3 nucleotides read TGCGCCAGCAGGACGGGGGTAAACACTGAAGCTTTCTTT.

In this sample, this clonotype turned up once. The CDR3 is CASGQGPNQPQHF. The CDR3, as DNA: TGTGCCTCCGGACAGGGCCCTAATCAGCCCCAGCATTTT. The gene calls are TRBV24-1 and TRBJ1-5, with 8 bases matching TRBD1. The CDR3 has 13 residues. In germline, CDR1 is KGHDR, CDR2 SFDVKD. V shed 12 bases, J shed 4 bases, and the junction held 7 bases outside the gene matches.

This clonotype was observed once. The chain combines TRBV5-5 with TRBJ2-1; D gene unclear. V was shortened by 0 bases and J by 10 bases, with 11 bases between the two germline ends. This CDR3 has 13 amino acids. Germline V gene sequence: CDR1 SGHKS, CDR2 YYEKEE (reference sequence). The CDR3: CASSLDAHREQFF. For the CDR3, the DNA is TGTGCCAGCAGCTTGGATGCCCACCGGGAGCAGTTCTTC.

J is TRBJ1-1 and V is TRBV7-9, with 7 bases matching TRBD1. This CDR3 comprises 14 residues. V lost 5 bases, J lost 1 base, and 4 bases stayed unmatched. Germline V gene data show CDR1 as SEHNR and CDR2 as FQNEAQ (reference sequence). The CDR3 loop is CASSRGTANTEAFF. The DNA for the CDR3 is TGTGCCAGCAGCAGAGGGACAGCGAACACTGAAGCTTTCTTT.

The genes are TRBV4-3 and TRBJ2-7; D is unclear. V gave up 0 bases and J gave up 1 base, with 13 bases separating them. The CDR3 extends over 16 amino acids. Germline CDR1 and CDR2: LGHNA and YSLEER. Here the CDR3 reads CASSQEKSAQSYEQYF. The DNA of the CDR3 is TGCGCCAGCAGCCAAGAGAAAAGCGCCCAATCCTACGAGCAGTACTTC.

This chain's CDR3 is CASSIDRAPRANVLTF. The CDR3 DNA sequence: TGTGCCAGTAGTATAGACAGGGCTCCTCGGGCCAACGTCCTGACTTTC. The chain recombines TRBV19 with TRBJ2-6; D may be TRBD1 (5 bases). CDR3 length equals 16 residues. Germline loops: CDR1 LNHDA, CDR2 SQIVND (reference sequence). The V gene lost 0 bases and the J gene lost 5 bases, with 11 bases spanning the gap.

This chain links TRBV29-1 with TRBJ2-3; D may be TRBD2 (6 bases). Germline V lookup: CDR1 SQVTM, CDR2 ANQGSEA. The CDR3 is made up of 17 amino acids. V lost 4 bases and J lost 0, with 20 bases in between. The CDR3, as DNA: TGCAGCGTTGGGGCGGGACCTAGGAGCCCGAGCACAGATACGCAGTATTTT. This sequence encodes CSVGAGPRSPSTDTQYF.

The chain is built from TRBV4-1 and TRBJ1-1, with D hard to call. Trimming shortened V by 1 base and J by 5 bases, and 11 bases separated the two germline ends. Germline loops: CDR1 MGHRA, CDR2 YSYEKL. This CDR3 is built from 14 residues. The DNA of the CDR3 is TGCGCCAGCAGCCAAGGGGTAGCCGTAACTGAAGCTTTCTTT. Translated: CASSQGVAVTEAFF.

This clonotype was recorded a few times. This chain uses TRBV20-1 with TRBJ2-1; perhaps TRBD2 as D (6 bases). Trimming cost V 5 bases and J 5 bases, with 19 bases left between them. Germline CDR1 is DFQATT and CDR2 is SNEGSKA (reference sequence). The CDR3 contains 15 residues. CDR3 in amino acids: CSAGRLGARNNEQFF. The CDR3 nucleotides are TGCAGTGCTGGAAGACTAGGGGCTAGGAACAATGAGCAGTTCTTC.